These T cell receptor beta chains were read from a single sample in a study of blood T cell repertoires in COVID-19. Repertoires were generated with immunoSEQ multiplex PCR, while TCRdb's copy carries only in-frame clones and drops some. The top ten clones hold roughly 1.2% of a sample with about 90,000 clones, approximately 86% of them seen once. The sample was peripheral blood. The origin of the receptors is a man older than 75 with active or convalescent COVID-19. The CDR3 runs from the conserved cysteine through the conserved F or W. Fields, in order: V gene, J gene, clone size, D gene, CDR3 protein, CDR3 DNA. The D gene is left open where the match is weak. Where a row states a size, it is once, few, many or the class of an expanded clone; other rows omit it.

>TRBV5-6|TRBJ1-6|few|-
CASSLSPAPGKPLHF
TGTGCCAGCAGCTTAAGTCCAGCGCCTGGAAAACCCCTCCACTTT
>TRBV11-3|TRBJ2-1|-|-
CASSLDGGGFLNEQFF
TGTGCCAGCAGCTTAGATGGAGGGGGCTTTTTGAATGAGCAGTTCTTC
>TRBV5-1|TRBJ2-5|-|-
CASSLGQTQETQYF
TGCGCCAGCAGCTTGGGACAGACGCAAGAGACCCAGTACTTC
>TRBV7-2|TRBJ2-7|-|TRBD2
CASSLASGTGEQYF
TGTGCCAGCAGCTTAGCTAGCGGGACCGGCGAGCAGTACTTC
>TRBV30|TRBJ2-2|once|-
CAWKGKGLDTGELFF
TGTGCCTGGAAGGGCAAGGGGCTGGACACCGGGGAGCTGTTTTTT
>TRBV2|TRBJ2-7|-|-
CASSERGAVYEQYF
TGTGCCAGCAGTGAACGAGGAGCCGTCTACGAGCAGTACTTC
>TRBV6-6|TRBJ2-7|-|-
CASSYSRAASEYEQYF
TGTGCCAGCAGTTACTCGAGAGCGGCCTCCGAATACGAGCAGTACTTC
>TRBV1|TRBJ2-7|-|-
CTSSQSRDRGSYEQYF
TGCACCAGCAGCCAGAGTCGAGACAGGGGCTCCTACGAGCAGTACTTC
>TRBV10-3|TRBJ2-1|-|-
CAISNSKNEQFF
TGTGCCATCAGCAACAGTAAGAATGAGCAGTTCTTC
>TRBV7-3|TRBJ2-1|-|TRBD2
CASSLGLAGVGGNEQFF
TGTGCCAGCAGCTTGGGACTAGCGGGAGTAGGGGGCAATGAGCAGTTCTTC
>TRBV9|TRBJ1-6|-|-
CASGRQNNSPLHF
TGTGCCAGCGGAAGACAGAATAATTCACCCCTCCACTTT
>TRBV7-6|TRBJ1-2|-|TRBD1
CASSLGQGALANYGYTF
TGTGCCAGCAGCTTAGGCCAGGGGGCCTTGGCTAACTATGGCTACACCTTC
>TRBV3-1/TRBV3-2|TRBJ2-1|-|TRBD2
CASSQEGLAGGNEQFF
TGTGCCAGCAGCCAAGAGGGACTAGCGGGAGGCAATGAGCAGTTCTTC
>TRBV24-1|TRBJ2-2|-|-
CATSVGGANTGELFF
TGTGCCACCAGTGTAGGGGGTGCGAACACCGGGGAGCTGTTTTTT
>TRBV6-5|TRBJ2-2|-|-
CASSYSLRLVIGELFF
TGTGCCAGCAGTTACTCCCTCCGTCTAGTCATCGGGGAGCTGTTTTTT
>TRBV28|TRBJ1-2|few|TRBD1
CASTERTGKEEGYTF
TGTGCCAGCACGGAGAGGACAGGCAAAGAGGAGGGCTACACCTTC
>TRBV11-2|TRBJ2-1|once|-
CASSSTPARGSYNEQFF
TGTGCCAGCAGCTCAACCCCTGCGCGGGGCTCCTACAATGAGCAGTTCTTC
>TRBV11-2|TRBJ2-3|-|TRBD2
CASSLRVAGSSTDTQYF
TGTGCCAGCAGCTTGAGGGTAGCGGGTTCTAGCACAGATACGCAGTATTTT
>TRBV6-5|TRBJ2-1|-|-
CASAVTSEQFF
TGTGCCAGTGCCGTCACTAGTGAGCAGTTCTTC
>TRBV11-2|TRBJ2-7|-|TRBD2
CASSLPSGYEQYF
TGTGCCAGCAGCCTCCCTAGCGGCTACGAGCAGTACTTC
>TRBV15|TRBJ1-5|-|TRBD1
CATSRVGTGERQPQHF
TGTGCCACCAGCAGAGTAGGGACAGGGGAACGCCAGCCCCAGCATTTT
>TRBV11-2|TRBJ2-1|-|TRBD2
CASSFTGTSVDNEQFF
TGTGCCAGCAGCTTCACCGGGACTAGCGTGGACAATGAGCAGTTCTTC
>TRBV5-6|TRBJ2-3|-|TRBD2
CASSLPLAGGADTQYF
TGTGCCAGCAGCTTACCCCTAGCGGGAGGGGCGGATACGCAGTATTTT
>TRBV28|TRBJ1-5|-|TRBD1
CASSADRVQPQHF
TGTGCCAGCAGTGCGGACAGGGTTCAGCCCCAGCATTTT
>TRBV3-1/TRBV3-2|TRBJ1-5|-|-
CASSQAGVSQPQHF
TGTGCCAGCAGCCAAGCCGGAGTTTCTCAGCCCCAGCATTTT
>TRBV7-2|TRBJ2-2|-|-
CASSLVRNTGELFF
TGTGCCAGCAGCTTAGTTAGGAACACCGGGGAGCTGTTTTTT
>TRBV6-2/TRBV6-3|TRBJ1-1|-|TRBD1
CASSYFRRGQLNTEAFF
TGTGCCAGCAGTTACTTTAGGAGGGGACAGTTGAACACTGAAGCTTTCTTT
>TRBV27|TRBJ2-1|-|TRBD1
CASSPTGTGGWNEQFF
TGTGCCAGCAGTCCAACCGGGACAGGGGGCTGGAATGAGCAGTTCTTC
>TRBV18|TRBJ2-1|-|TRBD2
CASSPPGASGSPEQFF
TGTGCCAGCTCACCACCAGGAGCTAGCGGGAGTCCTGAGCAGTTCTTC
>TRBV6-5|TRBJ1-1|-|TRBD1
CASRGTVTEAFF
TGTGCCAGCAGAGGGACAGTCACTGAAGCTTTCTTT
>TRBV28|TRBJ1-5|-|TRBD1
CASSLWWTGGQPQHF
TGTGCCAGCAGTTTATGGTGGACAGGCGGTCAGCCCCAGCATTTT
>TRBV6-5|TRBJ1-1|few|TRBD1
CAREQGAWCTEAFF
TGTGCCAGGGAACAGGGGGCCTGGTGCACTGAAGCTTTCTTT
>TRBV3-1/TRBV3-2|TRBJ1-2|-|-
CASSQGGDPYGYTF
TGTGCCAGCAGCCAAGGCGGGGACCCCTATGGCTACACCTTC
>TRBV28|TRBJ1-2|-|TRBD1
CASSLAGGAGYTF
TGTGCCAGCAGTTTAGCAGGGGGCGCTGGCTACACCTTC
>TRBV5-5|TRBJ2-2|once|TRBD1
CASSIQGARTGELFF
TGTGCCAGCAGCATCCAGGGGGCGCGGACCGGGGAGCTGTTTTTT
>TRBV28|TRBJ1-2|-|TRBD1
CASTGTGYGYTF
TGTGCCAGCACCGGGACAGGGTATGGCTACACCTTC
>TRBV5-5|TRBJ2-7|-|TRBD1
CASSLAWDRGREQYF
TGTGCCAGCAGCTTGGCCTGGGACAGGGGGCGCGAGCAGTACTTC
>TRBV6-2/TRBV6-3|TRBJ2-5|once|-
CASSYSRGGETQYF
TGTGCCAGCAGTTACTCTAGGGGCGGAGAGACCCAGTACTTC
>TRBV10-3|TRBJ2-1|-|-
CAIRTQGAYNEQFF
TGTGCCATCCGCACACAGGGAGCCTACAATGAGCAGTTCTTC
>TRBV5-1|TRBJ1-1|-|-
CASSRGALRPNTEAFF
TGCGCCAGCAGCCGGGGAGCTCTGCGTCCGAACACTGAAGCTTTCTTT